This T cell receptor (beta chain) was identified during a study of beta chain features in type 1 diabetes. Study overall: Healthy donors and patients had similar age, gender and cell yields. Findings and caveats of the study: TCRB CDR3s were moderately but significantly shorter in Type 1 diabetes patients in all four CD4+ subsets.

Stem cell-like memory, regulatory, central memory and naive CD4+ cells were sorted via CD45RO/CCR7/CD25/CD127/CD95/CD27. TCRB transcripts that were expressed got sequenced, as all of the isolated RNA had been reverse transcribed. Sequenced by immunoSEQ multiplex PCR; TCRdb stores in-frame clones only, minus some. The data hold 600,000 to 700,000 clones, with under 15% observed a single time. Comments on this clone: Its antigen is unknown.

J lost 4 bases, V lost 9 bases, and 11 bases had no gene match. The CDR3 runs to 15 residues. Germline loops: CDR1 MDHEN, CDR2 SYDVKM. The source is a man aged 25 to 40 with type 1 diabetes. Sequencing input: naive CD4+ T cells from blood. The V gene is TRBV28, the J gene TRBJ1-4, with 7 bases that match TRBD1. The CDR3 region has the DNA TGTGCCAGTGAGTCCTCGGGACAGTATAATGAAAAACTGTTTTTT. As protein: CASESSGQYNEKLFF.